The 22 T cell receptor beta chains listed next were all sequenced from one sample in a study of blood T cell repertoires in COVID-19. Sequencing used immunoSEQ multiplex PCR; TCRdb keeps in-frame clones, though not all of them. The table lists some 150,000 clones, roughly 81% of them singletons. Sequencing was done on a sample of peripheral blood. The receptors here all came from a human donor with acute or convalescent COVID-19. The donor label of this sample is uncertain.

The CDR3 loop is CASRVTGLEAFF. DNA of the CDR3: TGTGCCAGCAGGGTGACAGGCCTTGAAGCTTTCTTT. The chain employs TRBV2 and TRBJ1-1, with D maybe TRBD1 (6 bases). The ends were cut back, 6 bases at V and 7 bases at J, with 12 bases in the middle. CDR1 is SNHLY, CDR2 FYNNEI, per germline. This CDR3 comprises 12 residues.

The CDR3, as DNA: TGTGCCAGCAGCCCTAGCGGGGACTTCTACAATGAGCAGTTCTTC. It codes for CASSPSGDFYNEQFF. V is TRBV9 and J is TRBJ2-1; TRBD2 matches at 9 bases. Germline-derived CDR1 and CDR2 are SGDLS and YYNGEE. The CDR3 is made up of 15 amino acids. J was trimmed by 3 bases and V by 4 bases; bases with no gene match: 5.

This chain joins TRBV6-1 and TRBJ2-7; the D gene is possibly TRBD2 (5 bases). The V end lost 3 bases, the J end lost 0 bases, and 9 bases lay between the germline ends. CDR1 is MNHNS and CDR2 is SASEGT in the germline V gene. The length of the CDR3 is 14 residues. The CDR3 protein is CASSEEVNSYEQYF. CDR3 coding DNA: TGTGCCAGCAGTGAGGAGGTCAACTCCTACGAGCAGTACTTC.

The chain has TRBV28 and TRBJ2-7; 7 bases align to TRBD2. Germline CDR1 is MDHEN and CDR2 is SYDVKM. The CDR3 is 12 residues long. V was clipped by 7 bases and J by 7 bases; unmatched bases: 7. This CDR3 is CASTSPGGEQYV. CDR3 coding DNA: TGTGCCAGCACATCCCCCGGGGGGGAGCAGTACGTC.

The V call is TRBV9, the J call TRBJ2-2, with D perhaps TRBD2 (6 bases). This CDR3 has 17 amino acids. Germline values: CDR1 SGDLS, CDR2 YYNGEE. Deletions cut 0 bases from V and 1 base from J, with 13 bases between. The CDR3 spells CASSVGGDGWNTGELFF. The CDR3 DNA reads TGTGCCAGCAGCGTAGGCGGGGACGGGTGGAACACCGGGGAGCTGTTTTTT.

The chain recombines TRBV6-1 with TRBJ1-1; TRBD1 agrees at 7 bases. The CDR3 covers 14 residues. The J segment lost 10 bases and the V segment lost 1 base, leaving 9 bases of the junction unmatched. Germline V gene sequence: CDR1 MNHNS, CDR2 SASEGT. CDR3 in DNA: TGTGCCAGCAGTGAAGGCGGCAGGGGGGATGTAGCTTTCTTT. It specifies CASSEGGRGDVAFF.

The V call is TRBV6-5, the J call TRBJ1-1, with 7 nucleotides matching TRBD1. The CDR3 has 16 residues. V shed 2 bases, J shed 4 bases, and the junction held 10 bases outside the gene matches. Looked up from germline, CDR1 is MNHEY and CDR2 is SVGAGI. CDR3 in DNA: TGTGCCAGCAGTTACGGCCAGGGGGGATCGGGCACTGAAGCTTTCTTT. Translation: CASSYGQGGSGTEAFF.

The chain recombines TRBV2 with TRBJ1-6; D may be TRBD1 (6 bases). Germline V CDR1 and CDR2: SNHLY, FYNNEI. The ends were cut back, 6 bases at V and 0 bases at J, with 12 bases in the middle. This CDR3 contains 16 residues. The CDR3 DNA follows: TGTGCCAGCAGGGGGGGGGCCAGCTCCTATAATTCACCCCTCCACTTT. Protein sequence: CASRGGASSYNSPLHF. Combining the CDR3 with reference TRBV2 and TRBJ1-6 gives the whole variable domain EPEVTQTPSHQVTQMGQEVILRCVPISNHLYFYWYRQILGQKVEFLVSFYNNEISEKSEIFDDQFSVERPDGSNFTLKIRSTKLEDSAMYFCASRGGASSYNSPLHFGNGTRLTVT.

The rearrangement uses TRBV29-1 and TRBJ2-3; 8 nucleotides line up with TRBD2. This CDR3 is built from 16 residues. CDR1 is SQVTM, CDR2 ANQGSEA, per germline. The V and J ends lost 3 bases and 0 bases, in that order; junction bases with no gene match: 8. The CDR3 protein is CSVERASGGSTDTQYF. CDR3 nucleotides: TGCAGCGTTGAGCGCGCCAGCGGGGGAAGCACAGATACGCAGTATTTT.

The gene calls are TRBV25-1 and TRBJ1-6, with unresolved D. Germline CDR1 reads MGHDK; CDR2 reads SYGVNS. The V gene lost 10 bases and the J gene lost 10 bases, with 20 bases spanning the gap. The CDR3 covers 14 residues. CDR3 region: CATSLRGLGSPLHF. Here the CDR3 DNA reads TGTGCCACCTCGTTGCGCGGCTTAGGCTCACCCCTCCACTTT.

The rearrangement links TRBV19 to TRBJ1-5; D is uncertain. Germline V gene sequence: CDR1 LNHDA, CDR2 SQIVND (reference sequence). CDR3 length equals 15 residues. The V gene lost 3 bases and the J gene lost 4 bases, with 13 bases spanning the gap. CDR3 nucleotides: TGTGCCAGTAGTATTGGAGGGAGCCCTAATCAGCCCCAGCATTTT. Amino acids: CASSIGGSPNQPQHF. The full variable domain, its missing parts supplied by reference TRBV19 and TRBJ1-5, is DGGITQSPKYLFRKEGQNVTLSCEQNLNHDAMYWYRQDPGQGLRLIYYSQIVNDFQKGDIAEGYSVSREKKESFPLTVTSAQKNPTAFYLCASSIGGSPNQPQHFGDGTRLSIL.

In its sample, this clone was seen once. The chain uses TRBV24-1 and TRBJ2-1; 8 bases are a match to TRBD2. This CDR3 comprises 15 residues. V shed 7 bases and J 5 bases; nucleotides not matched to a gene: 9. Germline assignment: CDR1 KGHDR and CDR2 SFDVKD. The DNA of the CDR3 is TGTGCCACCAGCCCCCCCGGGACTAGAGACAATGAGCAGTTCTTC. Translation gives CATSPPGTRDNEQFF.

In regard to this clone: The germline gene is not matched at one end of the junction; a read error may be the cause. The chain couples TRBV2 to TRBJ1-6; D is ambiguous. Germline V gene lookup returns CDR1 SNHLY and CDR2 FYNNEI. The CDR3 runs to 12 residues. CDR3 loop: CASSTYYSPLHF. The CDR3 coding sequence is TGTGCCAGCAGCACCTATTATTCACCCCTCCACTTT. The entire variable domain, with the rest obtained from reference TRBV2 and TRBJ1-6, is as follows: EPEVTQTPSHQVTQMGQEVILRCVPISNHLYFYWYRQILGQKVEFLVSFYNNEISEKSEIFDDQFSVERPDGSNFTLKIRSTKLEDSAMYFCASSTYYSPLHFGNGTRLTVT.

The chain has TRBV5-5 and TRBJ1-2; D call uncertain. Trimming pared 0 bases from V and 5 bases from J, leaving 14 bases between. The CDR3 is made up of 15 amino acids. Germline V gene sequence: CDR1 SGHKS, CDR2 YYEKEE (reference sequence). The CDR3 loop reads CASSLVRSFRYGYTF. CDR3 sequence (DNA): TGTGCCAGCAGCTTGGTTCGCAGTTTTCGTTATGGCTACACCTTC.

This chain connects TRBV3-1 (or the pseudogene TRBV3-2) to TRBJ1-2, with a weak D call TRBD1 (6 bases). The CDR3 totals 15 residues. V lost 4 bases, J lost 4 bases, and 16 bases lay in between. CDR1 is LGHDT and CDR2 is YNNKEL in the germline V gene (reference sequence). This chain's CDR3 is CASSLSGGRGYGYTF. The CDR3 DNA reads as TGTGCCAGCAGCCTCAGCGGGGGGCGAGGCTATGGCTACACCTTC.

The rearrangement uses TRBV5-6 and TRBJ1-2; TRBD1 is a possible D gene (5 bases). Germline values: CDR1 SGHDT, CDR2 YYEEEE. Trimming removed 4 bases from V and 3 bases from J, with 16 bases in between. The CDR3 has 15 residues. The CDR3 sequence: CASSPPWRGDYGYTF. CDR3 nucleotide sequence: TGTGCCAGCAGCCCTCCGTGGAGGGGCGACTATGGCTACACCTTC.

The chain employs TRBV9 and TRBJ1-3, with D uncertain. CDR1 and CDR2 from the germline V gene are SGDLS and YYNGEE. Trimming removed 0 bases from V and 4 bases from J, with 8 bases in between. CDR3 length: 14 amino acids. In DNA, the CDR3 is TGTGCCAGCAGCGTAGCTACTAGAGGAAACACCATATATTTT. Translated: CASSVATRGNTIYF.

This clone came up a few times. The rearrangement joins TRBV6-5 to TRBJ1-2; no clear D. Germline V gene lookup returns CDR1 MNHEY and CDR2 SVGAGI. Trimming took off 4 bases at V and 1 base at J, with 7 bases between the two ends. CDR3 length equals 13 residues. The CDR3 loop reads CASSSPGNYGYTF. CDR3 coding DNA: TGTGCCAGCAGTTCCCCGGGTAACTATGGCTACACCTTC.

A few counts support this clone. The chain recombines TRBV15 with TRBJ1-2; unclear D gene. Trimming shortened V by 0 bases and J by 5 bases, and 7 bases separated the two germline ends. The germline V gene encodes CDR1 LNHNV and CDR2 YYDKDF (reference sequence). The CDR3 totals 13 residues. CDR3 in DNA: TGTGCCACCAGCAGAGAGAGTCAATATGGCTACACCTTC. This translates into CATSRESQYGYTF.

This chain uses TRBV6-5 with TRBJ2-3; D is perhaps TRBD2 (6 bases). This CDR3 has 14 residues. Germline V gives CDR1 MNHEY, CDR2 SVGAGI. V lost 6 bases and J 2 bases, leaving 12 bases between the germline ends. This CDR3 reads CASSRWTITDTQYF. Here the CDR3 DNA reads TGTGCCAGCAGCCGCTGGACTATCACAGATACGCAGTATTTT.

CDR3 nucleotide sequence: TGTGCCAGCAGTTATGGGGAGGGGAGTGAAAAACTGTTTTTT. Translation: CASSYGEGSEKLFF. The chain has TRBV6-5 and TRBJ1-4; D possibly corresponds to TRBD1 (5 bases). The CDR3 is made up of 14 amino acids. V was trimmed by 3 bases and J by 7 bases, leaving 12 bases between them. Germline CDR1 is MNHEY and CDR2 is SVGAGI.

The table lists this clone with a count of one. The chain uses TRBV6-2 or TRBV6-3 and TRBJ1-2; 11 bases are shared with TRBD1. J gave up 6 bases and V 5 bases, and 11 bases lay outside the gene matches. This CDR3 spans 16 amino acids. Germline CDR1 and CDR2: MNHEY and SVGEGT. This CDR3 is CASSTPSGQGADGYTF. Written as DNA, the CDR3 is TGTGCCAGCAGTACCCCGTCTGGACAGGGGGCAGATGGCTACACCTTC.